A single sample is the source of the 14 T cell receptor beta chains below, sequenced in a study of T-cell memory formation after mild COVID-19. TCRdb called the 5' RACE reads again in MiXCR, with one record for every CDR3 protein. The data show 470,000 or so distinct CDR3 sequences, around a quarter seen once. The sample was PBMCs or a T cell subset sorted from them (not recorded which). The receptors were gathered from an adult woman who had mild COVID-19 (a few samples of this study predate the infection). Cell type and time point are not known.

J is TRBJ2-3 and V is TRBV6-6; D gene unclear. This CDR3 is 18 amino acids long. From germline, CDR1 is MNHNY and CDR2 SVGAGI (reference sequence). V gave up 0 bases and J gave up 2 bases, with 18 bases separating them. This chain's CDR3 is CASSYSAKGFGYTDTQYF. CDR3 sequence (DNA): TGTGCCAGCAGTTACTCGGCCAAGGGCTTTGGATACACAGATACGCAGTATTTT.

This clonotype was picked up a small number of times. This chain uses TRBV7-8 with TRBJ1-1; maybe TRBD1 (5 bases). V was clipped by 1 base and J by 6 bases, with 12 bases between them. The CDR3 length is 14 residues. CDR1 is SGHVS and CDR2 is FQNEAQ in the germline V gene. CDR3 sequence (DNA): TGTGCCAGCAGCTTAGTTCTGACAGCACCTGAAGCTTTCTTT. Amino acid sequence: CASSLVLTAPEAFF.

This clonotype has just a few counts. This chain uses TRBV5-6 with TRBJ2-1; no clear D. Trimming took 0 bases from V and 0 from J, leaving 13 bases between them. Germline CDR1 SGHDT, CDR2 YYEEEE. The CDR3 has 17 amino acids. CDR3 region: CASSLENQLSSYNEQFF. DNA of the CDR3: TGTGCCAGCAGCTTGGAGAATCAGTTGAGCTCCTACAATGAGCAGTTCTTC.

In this sample, this clonotype turned up many times. The J gene is TRBJ1-1, the V gene TRBV10-3; TRBD1 aligns across 9 bases. After removal of 6 bases from V and 2 bases from J, the junction contained 7 bases not matched to a gene. This CDR3 has 15 residues. Germline V CDR1 and CDR2: ENHRY, SYGVKD. CDR3 amino acids: CAISTPGQGNTEAFF. In DNA form, the CDR3 reads TGTGCCATCAGCACACCGGGACAGGGTAACACTGAAGCTTTCTTT.

This clonotype was seen more than once but under ten times. The chain links TRBV7-8 to TRBJ1-2; tentatively, D is TRBD1 (6 bases). The CDR3 extends over 15 amino acids. CDR1 is SGHVS and CDR2 is FQNEAQ in the germline V gene. V dropped 3 bases and J dropped 2 bases, with 13 bases sitting between them. The DNA for the CDR3 is TGTGCCAGCAGCTTCACCAGGGGTTGGAACTATGGCTACACCTTC. Amino acids: CASSFTRGWNYGYTF. Filled out from reference TRBV7-8 and TRBJ1-2, the complete variable domain reads GAGVSQSPRYKVAKRGQDVALRCDPISGHVSLFWYQQALGQGPEFLTYFQNEAQLDKSGLPSDRFFAERPEGSVSTLKIQRTQQEDSAVYLCASSFTRGWNYGYTFGSGTRLTVV.

V gene TRBV20-1 combines with J gene TRBJ2-3; D gene uncertain. V lost 5 bases to trimming and J lost 3 bases, with 3 bases between them. The CDR3 has 10 residues. Germline CDR1 reads DFQATT; CDR2 reads SNEGSKA (reference sequence). The CDR3 DNA sequence: TGCAGTGCTTATACAGATACGCAGTATTTT. Translated, it gives CSAYTDTQYF.

The chain joins TRBV7-2 to TRBJ2-1; the match to TRBD2 covers 11 bases. V lost 5 bases, J lost 6 bases, and 9 bases stayed unmatched. Germline-derived CDR1 and CDR2 are SGHTA and FQGNSA. The CDR3 sequence is 16 residues long. CDR3 amino acids: CASSKEGTSGLNEQFF. CDR3 nucleotides: TGTGCCAGCAGCAAGGAAGGGACTAGCGGACTCAATGAGCAGTTCTTC.

The table lists this clonotype with a few counts. The CDR3 protein is CASSLKAGDRRHTF. CDR3 sequence (DNA): TGCGCCAGCAGCTTGAAAGCAGGGGATCGGCGTCACACCTTC. The V gene is TRBV5-1, the J gene TRBJ1-2; D is perhaps TRBD1 (6 bases). V was pared by 1 base and J by 12 bases, with 19 bases between. This CDR3 is 14 amino acids long. Germline lookup yields CDR1 SGHRS and CDR2 YFSETQ. The full variable domain, rest sourced from reference TRBV5-1 and TRBJ1-2, is KAGVTQTPRYLIKTRGQQVTLSCSPISGHRSVSWYQQTPGQGLQFLFEYFSETQRNKGNFPGRFSGRQFSNSRSEMNVSTLELGDSALYLCASSLKAGDRRHTFGSGTRLTVV.

This chain joins TRBV12-3 or TRBV12-4 and TRBJ2-7; possibly TRBD2 for D (5 bases). Trimming shortened V by 4 bases and J by 2 bases, and 18 bases separated the two germline ends. The CDR3 totals 16 residues. The CDR3 region is CASSSSAGDNPYEQYF. The CDR3 DNA is TGTGCCAGCAGTTCGAGTGCGGGCGACAATCCCTACGAGCAGTACTTC.

This clonotype was observed a handful of times. The V gene is TRBV7-9, the J gene TRBJ2-7; 8 bases fit TRBD2. The germline CDR1 and CDR2 sequences are SEHNR and FQNEAQ (reference sequence). Trimming removed 5 bases from V and 6 bases from J; junction bases left unmatched: 9. CDR3 length: 14 residues. In nucleotides, the CDR3 is TGTGCCAGCAGCCAAGGACTAGCTGCGGGCGAGCAGTACTTC. Its protein product is CASSQGLAAGEQYF.

The sample holds a few counts of this clonotype. The limits of the CDR3 on the DNA are not certain, so only TCRdb's listed CDR3 is given. The V gene is TRBV4-3, the J gene TRBJ2-7; TRBD1 reflects the table's D call only, with no check against the DNA. The CDR3 comprises 15 residues, both ends counted. Germline lookup yields CDR1 LGHNA and CDR2 YSLEER. The CDR3 region is CASSQAVGQGNLGYF.

This clonotype occurred a few times. The chain recombines TRBV29-1 with TRBJ2-2; 9 nucleotides match TRBD1. Trimming cost V 7 bases and J 1 base; bases outside gene matches: 7. Germline assignment: CDR1 SQVTM and CDR2 ANQGSEA. The CDR3 covers 15 residues. Written as DNA, the CDR3 is TGCAGCGCCGGGACAGGGAGGGTGAACACCGGGGAGCTGTTTTTT. This gives the protein CSAGTGRVNTGELFF.

This clonotype was counted only a few times. The DNA of the CDR3 is TGTGCCAGCAGCCAAGTCCGGGGAAACATTCAGTACTTC. Residues: CASSQVRGNIQYF. The V gene is TRBV3-1, the J gene TRBJ2-4, with D perhaps TRBD2 (5 bases). This CDR3 is built from 13 residues. Germline CDR1 LGHDT, CDR2 YNNKEL (reference sequence). The V and J ends lost 1 base and 6 bases respectively, with 7 bases between them.

The genes are TRBV24-1 and TRBJ1-1; 7 nucleotides agree with TRBD1. The CDR3 spans 17 residues. The germline V gene encodes CDR1 KGHDR and CDR2 SFDVKD. V lost 2 bases and J lost 3; bases outside the gene matches: 11. This chain's CDR3 is CATSDSRAGRGDTEAFF. The CDR3 coding sequence is TGTGCCACCAGTGATTCGCGGGCCGGCAGGGGGGACACTGAAGCTTTCTTT.